This TCR beta chain was identified in a study of shared clonotypes between healthy human individuals. Study outcomes and limitations: What naive subsets generally showed was a larger estimated richness than memory subsets showed.

Concerning this clone: Its target is not known.

CD4+ cell separation produced CD45RA+ naive and CD45RA-negative memory subsets. Assay execution proceeded at the deep level. TCRdb's table, derived via immunoSEQ multiplex PCR, lists solely in-frame clones and lacks some. The top ten hold about 0.37% of the sample, which has a few million clones, 93% seen once. The sequencing input was naive CD4+ T cells from PBMCs. Sample subset: CD45RA+ positively selected. This receptor was obtained from a man between 18 and 29 years old in good health. Some clones in this sample may be carry-over from other donors' samples.

The CDR3 reads CASSLAGTGDYEQYF. The CDR3 coding sequence is TGTGCCAGCAGTCTCGCCGGGACAGGGGACTACGAGCAGTACTTC. The rearrangement joins TRBV28 to TRBJ2-7; 10 nucleotides line up with TRBD1. The germline V gene has CDR1 MDHEN and CDR2 SYDVKM. The CDR3 spans 15 residues. The ends lost 5 bases at V and 3 bases at J; junction bases unmatched: 7.